The TCR beta chain described here comes from a study of post-analysis software for immune sequencing data (dated by TCRdb to about 2015). Concerning the study at large: Disease courses on record covered relapsing-remitting, secondary progressive and progressive-relapsing multiple sclerosis, though some patients had no subtype annotation. A subset of samples was prepared in parallel using single-end sample barcoding, then pooled and co-amplified after Illumina adapter ligation. The patient repertoires were compared against approximately ten previously published healthy control repertoires obtained from donors aged roughly 6 to 25 years. Beyond this particular receptor, the publication reports: The multiple sclerosis patient group was slightly younger than the control group. Direct clustering with F measure showed strong co-clustering of samples prepared in the same batch, prompting a batch-effect correction. Significantly higher frequencies in patients than in controls were found for roughly 5 TRBV segments, including TRBV5-6, TRBV5-1 and TRBV20-1. Significantly lower normalized Chao1 diversity was found in multiple sclerosis patients than in controls, suggesting substantial peripheral T-cell clonal expansion.

Compared with germline, V lacks 6 bases and J lacks 3 bases; bases without a gene match: 6. The CDR3 runs 15 amino acids, cysteine and phenylalanine included. The only DNA kept is the CDR3, 45 bases in frame from the first base. The table lists this clonotype with many counts. Its antigen is still unknown. No quality values exist for individual bases; no much larger clone is one base distant. To demonstrate the VDJtools post-analysis software, the study profiled TCR beta repertoires from the peripheral blood of some 13 young patients with multiple sclerosis. Multiple sclerosis patients were children and adolescents aged about 6 to 15 years. Library preparation used PCR. The data were produced on an Illumina HiSeq 2500. To reduce PCR and sequencing biases, unique molecular identifiers were incorporated into the TCR beta cDNA libraries. Every 1 to 10 million input T cells yielded 500,000 or so cDNA molecules, meaning each molecule approximated one T cell. The patient libraries were prepared and sequenced with the same protocol used for the earlier healthy control dataset. Samples belonging to the same batch were prepared together, multiplexed and sequenced on a shared HiSeq lane. In the original analysis: Raw barcoded reads were processed with MIGEC, discarding single-read molecular identifier groups before consensus assembly and CDR3 extraction. Clonotype tables were post-analysed with VDJtools, and diversity was normalized by down-sampling all datasets to the smallest sample size. In repertoire overlap clustering, CDR3 amino acid sequences, but not nucleotide sequences, were matched to correct batch-related cross-sample contamination. The raw public reads went through TCRdb reprocessing: fastp at Q25, MiXCR clone calling, in-frame beta chains kept. Every distinct CDR3 protein forms one entry, paired with its most common genes and DNA. TCRdb's processing, not the authors' own work, is the source of the V and J calls. Present in this sample are 450,000 or so distinct CDR3 sequences, roughly 45% of which were seen just once. The ten largest account for roughly an eighth of the sample.

Recombination connected TRBV12-3 or TRBV12-4 to TRBJ2-5, and 11 bases in between align with TRBD2. This TCR derives from a girl aged 10-17 years with multiple sclerosis. What was sequenced was blood. The CDR3 has the sequence CASSPGTSGKETQYF. The DNA sequence reads TGTGCCAGCAGCCCCGGGACTAGCGGAAAAGAGACCCAGTACTTC.